This note documents a single T cell receptor (beta chain) sequence. Its target is unknown. The source of the sample is a study of regulatory T cells in long-lasting Graves disease. The time point was: persistent/refractory GD, antithyroid drugs over 5 years with positive TRAb. Extracted RNA from PBMCs served as the source of the TCR library. The peripheral blood volume drawn was 8 to 9.5 milliliters, and it was collected into EDTA tubes. Germline V gives CDR1 SEHNR, CDR2 FQNEAQ (reference sequence). V lost 5 bases, J lost 6 bases, and 7 bases lay in between. The CDR3 consists of 11 residues. Broader study findings: New patients shared 750 to 1,000 public clonotypes, fewer than the approximately 3,000 shared by persistent patients.

CDR3 regions were amplified by Arm-PCR using iRepertoire HTBI primers to build TCR beta libraries. A single record per CDR3 protein comes from TCRdb applying MiXCR to the multiplex PCR reads. The table lists about 470,000 distinct CDR3 sequences, around 20% of them singletons. The sample in question was peripheral blood mononuclear cells (PBMCs), obtained when the disease was refractory, from a patient treated with antithyroid drugs. The rearrangement joins TRBV7-9 to TRBJ1-2; D is unclear. This receptor was obtained from a female donor with Graves disease. In nucleotides, the CDR3 is TGTGCCAGCAGCCGGACGGATGGCTACACCTTC. This encodes CASSRTDGYTF.